This T cell receptor beta chain was captured by sequencing in a study of siplizumab effects on memory and regulatory T cells. The study, taken as a whole, reports: Roughly 80-97% of proliferating CD4+ or CD8+ clones defied assignment to a naive or memory phenotype. Alloreactive sequences from unstimulated CD4+ memory cells fell significantly with siplizumab.

Trimming removed 3 bases at V and 5 bases at J, with 23 bases between. Germline CDR1 ENHRY, CDR2 SYGVKD. This CDR3 spans 18 amino acids. TCRdb keeps only in-frame clones here, not all; method: immunoSEQ multiplex PCR. The sample has 50,000 to 60,000 clones, roughly 87% seen once; the top ten hold less than 0.35%. Points on this clone: Its antigen is unknown.

The chain has TRBV10-3 and TRBJ1-5; no clear D gene. The TCR was taken from a human donor in good health. Sequenced material: naive CD8+ T cells sorted from blood. CDR3 nucleotides: TGTGCCATCAGTGAAACAGAGGTCCGAGAACCGATTTATCAGCCCCAGCATTTT. It specifies CAISETEVREPIYQPQHF.